Following are 2 T cell receptor beta chains from one sample sequenced in a study of T-cell reconstitution after alpha-beta-depleted transplantation in children. Library preparation (for TCRbeta) was performed with unique molecular identifiers. A single record per CDR3 protein comes from TCRdb applying MiXCR to the PCR reads. The sample has some 520,000 distinct CDR3 sequences; about 33% are singletons. The sample in question was PBMCs from the stem cell graft donor, obtained from the stem cell graft. All receptors derive from a human donor who donated a stem cell graft to a child with aplastic anemia.

This clonotype occurred once. V is TRBV5-5 and J is TRBJ1-4; D call uncertain. There are 15 residues in the CDR3. CDR1 is SGHKS, CDR2 YYEKEE, per germline (reference sequence). Trimming shortened V by 0 bases and J by 7 bases, and 13 bases separated the two germline ends. This CDR3 is CASSLGLIDGEKLFF. Written as DNA, the CDR3 is TGTGCCAGCAGCTTGGGGCTCATAGACGGTGAAAAACTGTTTTTT.

This clonotype was found a few times. The gene calls are TRBV20-1 and TRBJ2-6, with TRBD1 matching over 7 bases. V trimming: 5 bases; J trimming: 0 bases; junction bases outside the gene matches: 10. The germline CDR1 and CDR2 sequences are DFQATT and SNEGSKA (reference sequence). This CDR3 is built from 17 residues. The CDR3 is CSAGSTGSHSGANVLTF. Here the CDR3 DNA reads TGCAGTGCTGGATCGACAGGGTCTCACTCTGGGGCCAACGTCCTGACTTTC.